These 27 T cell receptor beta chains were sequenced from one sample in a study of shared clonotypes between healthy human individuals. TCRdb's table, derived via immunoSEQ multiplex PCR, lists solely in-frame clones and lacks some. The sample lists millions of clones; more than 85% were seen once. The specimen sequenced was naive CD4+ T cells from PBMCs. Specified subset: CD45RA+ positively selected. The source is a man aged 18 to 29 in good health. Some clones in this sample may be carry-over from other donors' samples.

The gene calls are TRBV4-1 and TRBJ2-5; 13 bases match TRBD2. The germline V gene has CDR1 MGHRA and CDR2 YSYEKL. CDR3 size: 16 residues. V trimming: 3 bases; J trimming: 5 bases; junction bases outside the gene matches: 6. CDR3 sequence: CASSHTSGRGLETQYF. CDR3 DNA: TGCGCCAGCAGCCACACTAGCGGGAGGGGTTTGGAGACCCAGTACTTC.

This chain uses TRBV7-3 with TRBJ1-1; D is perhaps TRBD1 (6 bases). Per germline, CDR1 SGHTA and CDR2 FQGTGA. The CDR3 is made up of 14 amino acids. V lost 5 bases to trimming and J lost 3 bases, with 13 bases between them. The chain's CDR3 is CASSAQGKDTEAFF. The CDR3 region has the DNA TGTGCCAGCAGCGCACAGGGCAAGGACACTGAAGCTTTCTTT.

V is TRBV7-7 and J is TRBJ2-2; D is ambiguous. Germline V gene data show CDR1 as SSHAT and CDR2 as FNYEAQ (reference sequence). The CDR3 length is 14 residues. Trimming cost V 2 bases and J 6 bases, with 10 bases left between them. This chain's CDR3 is CASSLNPVPGELFF. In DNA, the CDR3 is TGTGCCAGCAGCTTAAATCCCGTACCCGGGGAGCTGTTTTTT.

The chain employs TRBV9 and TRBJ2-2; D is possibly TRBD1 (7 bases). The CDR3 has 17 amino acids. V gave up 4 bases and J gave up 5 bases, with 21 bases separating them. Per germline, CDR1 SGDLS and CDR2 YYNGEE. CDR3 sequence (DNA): TGTGCCAGCAGCCCCCGGGGGCCGGGACAGTTGACCGGGGAGCTGTTTTTT. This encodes CASSPRGPGQLTGELFF.

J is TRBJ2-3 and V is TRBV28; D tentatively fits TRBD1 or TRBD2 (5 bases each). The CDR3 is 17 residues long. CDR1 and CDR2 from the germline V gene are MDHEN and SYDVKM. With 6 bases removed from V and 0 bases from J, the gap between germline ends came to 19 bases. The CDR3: CASRQTRGYSSTDTQYF. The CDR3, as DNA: TGTGCCAGCAGGCAGACGAGGGGATATTCTAGCACAGATACGCAGTATTTT.

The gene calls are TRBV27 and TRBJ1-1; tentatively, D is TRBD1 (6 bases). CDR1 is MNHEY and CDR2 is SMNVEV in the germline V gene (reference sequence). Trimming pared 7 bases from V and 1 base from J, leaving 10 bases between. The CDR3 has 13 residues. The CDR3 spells CASKTRGNTEAFF. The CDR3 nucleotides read TGTGCCAGCAAAACCAGGGGGAACACTGAAGCTTTCTTT.

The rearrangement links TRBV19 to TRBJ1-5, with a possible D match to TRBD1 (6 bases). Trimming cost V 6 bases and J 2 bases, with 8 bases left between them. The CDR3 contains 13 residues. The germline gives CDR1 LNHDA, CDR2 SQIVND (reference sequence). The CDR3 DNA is TGTGCCAGTAGCGAGGGGGGCAATCAGCCCCAGCATTTT. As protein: CASSEGGNQPQHF.

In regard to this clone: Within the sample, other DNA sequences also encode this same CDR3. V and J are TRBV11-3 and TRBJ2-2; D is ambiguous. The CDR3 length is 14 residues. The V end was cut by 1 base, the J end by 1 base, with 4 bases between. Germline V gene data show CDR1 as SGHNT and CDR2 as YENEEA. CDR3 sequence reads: CASSLGGNTGELFF. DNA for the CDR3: TGTGCCAGCAGCTTAGGAGGGAACACCGGGGAGCTGTTTTTT.

CDR3 DNA: TGTGCCAGCAGCCCGGACAGTCTTTGGGAGCAGTACTTC. Protein product: CASSPDSLWEQYF. The chain couples TRBV11-2 to TRBJ2-7; D might be TRBD1 (6 bases). Germline V gene data show CDR1 as SGHAT and CDR2 as FQNNGV. The CDR3 consists of 13 residues. The ends were cut back, 5 bases at V and 7 bases at J, with 15 bases in the middle.

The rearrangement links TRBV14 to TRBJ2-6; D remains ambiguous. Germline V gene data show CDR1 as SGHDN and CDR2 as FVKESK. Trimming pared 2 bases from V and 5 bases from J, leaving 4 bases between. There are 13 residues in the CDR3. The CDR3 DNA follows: TGTGCCAGCAGCCAAACCTGGGCCAACGTCCTGACTTTC. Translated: CASSQTWANVLTF.

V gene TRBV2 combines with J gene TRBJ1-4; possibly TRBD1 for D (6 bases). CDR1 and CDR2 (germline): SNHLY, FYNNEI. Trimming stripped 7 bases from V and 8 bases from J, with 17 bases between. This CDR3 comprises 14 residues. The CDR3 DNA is TGTGCCAGCACCGAACAGGGAGGCGGCGAAAAACTGTTTTTT. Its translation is CASTEQGGGEKLFF.

The chain's CDR3 is CASSSQGVTGELFF. CDR3 sequence (DNA): TGTGCCAGCAGCTCTCAGGGAGTCACCGGGGAGCTGTTTTTT. The chain couples TRBV7-3 to TRBJ2-2; D possibly matches TRBD1 or TRBD2 (5 bases each). This CDR3 contains 14 residues. CDR1 is SGHTA and CDR2 is FQGTGA in the germline V gene. The ends were cut back, 4 bases at V and 4 bases at J, with 10 bases in the middle.

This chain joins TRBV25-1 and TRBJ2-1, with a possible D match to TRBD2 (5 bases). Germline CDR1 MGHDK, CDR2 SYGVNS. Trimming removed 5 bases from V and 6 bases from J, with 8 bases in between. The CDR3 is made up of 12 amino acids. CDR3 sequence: CASSSRGNEQFF. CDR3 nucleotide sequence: TGTGCCAGCAGTTCCCGGGGCAATGAGCAGTTCTTC.

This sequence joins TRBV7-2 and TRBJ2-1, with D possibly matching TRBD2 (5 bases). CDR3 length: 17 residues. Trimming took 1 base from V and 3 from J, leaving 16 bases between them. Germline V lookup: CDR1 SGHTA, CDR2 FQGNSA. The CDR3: CASSLVLRRAGYNEQFF. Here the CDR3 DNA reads TGTGCCAGCAGCTTAGTGTTACGGCGGGCGGGCTACAATGAGCAGTTCTTC.

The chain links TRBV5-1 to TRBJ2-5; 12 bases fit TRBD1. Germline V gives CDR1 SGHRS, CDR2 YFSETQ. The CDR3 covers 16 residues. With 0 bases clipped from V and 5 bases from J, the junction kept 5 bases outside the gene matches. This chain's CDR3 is CASSLEGQGAGETQYF. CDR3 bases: TGCGCCAGCAGCTTGGAGGGACAGGGGGCCGGTGAGACCCAGTACTTC.

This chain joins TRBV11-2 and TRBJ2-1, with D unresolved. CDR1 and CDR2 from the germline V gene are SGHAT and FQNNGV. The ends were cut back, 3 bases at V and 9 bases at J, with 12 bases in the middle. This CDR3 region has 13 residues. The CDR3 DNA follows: TGTGCCAGCAGCTTGACCACAGCGTCTGAGCAGTTCTTC. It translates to CASSLTTASEQFF. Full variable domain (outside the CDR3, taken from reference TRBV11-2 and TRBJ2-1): EAGVAQSPRYKIIEKRQSVAFWCNPISGHATLYWYQQILGQGPKLLIQFQNNGVVDDSQLPKDRFSAERLKGVDSTLKIQPAKLEDSAVYLCASSLTTASEQFFGPGTRLTVL.

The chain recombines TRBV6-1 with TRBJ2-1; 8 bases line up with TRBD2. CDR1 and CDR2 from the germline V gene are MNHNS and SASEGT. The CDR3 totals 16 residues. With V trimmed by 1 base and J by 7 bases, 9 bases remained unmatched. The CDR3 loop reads CASSEVGTRGGNEQFF. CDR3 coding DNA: TGTGCCAGCAGTGAAGTTGGGACTAGGGGGGGTAATGAGCAGTTCTTC.

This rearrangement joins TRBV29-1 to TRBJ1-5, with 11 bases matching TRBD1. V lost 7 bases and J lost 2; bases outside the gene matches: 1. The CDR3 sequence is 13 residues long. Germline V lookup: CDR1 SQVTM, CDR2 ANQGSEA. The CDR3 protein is CSAGQGGNQPQHF. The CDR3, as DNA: TGCAGCGCGGGACAGGGGGGCAATCAGCCCCAGCATTTT.

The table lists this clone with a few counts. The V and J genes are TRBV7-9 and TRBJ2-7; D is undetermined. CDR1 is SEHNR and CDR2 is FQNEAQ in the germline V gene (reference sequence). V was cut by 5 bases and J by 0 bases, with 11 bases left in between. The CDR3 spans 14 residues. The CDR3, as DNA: TGTGCCAGCAGCCTACAAGGGCCCTCCTACGAGCAGTACTTC. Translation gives CASSLQGPSYEQYF.

CDR3 residues: CASSPGWPGTGELFF. The CDR3 DNA is TGTGCCAGCAGCCCCGGTTGGCCGGGGACCGGGGAGCTGTTTTTT. This rearrangement joins TRBV7-8 to TRBJ2-2, with D possibly being TRBD2 (5 bases). V gave up 5 bases and J gave up 5 bases, with 15 bases separating them. The V gene's germline CDR1 is SGHVS and CDR2 FQNEAQ. CDR3 size: 15 residues.

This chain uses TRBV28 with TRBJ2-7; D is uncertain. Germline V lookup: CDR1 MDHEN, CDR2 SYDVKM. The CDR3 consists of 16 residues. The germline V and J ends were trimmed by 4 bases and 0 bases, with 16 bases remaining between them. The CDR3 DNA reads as TGTGCCAGCAGTTCCGGCGATGCGGCAGTCTCCTACGAGCAGTACTTC. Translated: CASSSGDAAVSYEQYF.

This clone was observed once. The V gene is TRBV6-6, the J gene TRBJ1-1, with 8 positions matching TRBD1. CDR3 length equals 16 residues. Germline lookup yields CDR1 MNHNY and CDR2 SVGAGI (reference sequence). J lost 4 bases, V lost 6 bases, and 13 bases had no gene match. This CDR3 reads CASRPPGQGGSTEAFF. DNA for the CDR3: TGTGCCAGCAGACCCCCCGGACAGGGTGGGTCCACTGAAGCTTTCTTT.

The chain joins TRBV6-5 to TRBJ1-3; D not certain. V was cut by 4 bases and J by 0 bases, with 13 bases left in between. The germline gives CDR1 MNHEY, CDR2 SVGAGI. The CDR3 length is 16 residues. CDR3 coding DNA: TGTGCCAGCAGTTTAGTCCCGGAGGCCTCTGGAAACACCATATATTTT. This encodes CASSLVPEASGNTIYF.

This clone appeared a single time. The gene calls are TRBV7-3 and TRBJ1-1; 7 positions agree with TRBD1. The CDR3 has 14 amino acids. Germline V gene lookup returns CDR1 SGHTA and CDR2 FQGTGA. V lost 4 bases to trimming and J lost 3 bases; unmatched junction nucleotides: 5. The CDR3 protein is CASSSEGQYTEAFF. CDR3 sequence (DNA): TGTGCCAGCAGCTCAGAGGGACAGTACACTGAAGCTTTCTTT. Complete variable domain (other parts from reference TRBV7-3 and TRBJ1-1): GAGVSQTPSNKVTEKGKYVELRCDPISGHTALYWYRQSLGQGPEFLIYFQGTGAADDSGLPNDRFFAVRPEGSVSTLKIQRTERGDSAVYLCASSSEGQYTEAFFGQGTRLTVV.

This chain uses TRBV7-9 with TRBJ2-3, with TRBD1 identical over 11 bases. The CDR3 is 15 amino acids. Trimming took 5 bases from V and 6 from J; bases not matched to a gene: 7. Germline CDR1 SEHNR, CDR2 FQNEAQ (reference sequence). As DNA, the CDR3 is TGTGCCAGCAGCAAAGGACAGGGGGCGATTGATACGCAGTATTTT. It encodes CASSKGQGAIDTQYF.

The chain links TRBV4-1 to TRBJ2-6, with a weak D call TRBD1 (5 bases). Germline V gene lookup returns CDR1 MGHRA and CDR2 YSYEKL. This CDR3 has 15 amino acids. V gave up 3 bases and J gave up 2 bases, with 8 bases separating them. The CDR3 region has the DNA TGCGCCAGCAGCCAGGCAGGGACTGGGGCCAACGTCCTGACTTTC. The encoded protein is CASSQAGTGANVLTF.

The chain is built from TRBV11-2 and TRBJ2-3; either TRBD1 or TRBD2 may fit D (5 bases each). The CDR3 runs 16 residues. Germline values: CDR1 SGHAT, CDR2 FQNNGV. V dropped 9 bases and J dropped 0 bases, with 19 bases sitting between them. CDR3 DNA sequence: TGTGCCAGTGCCTCCATACGGGGCGGAAGCACAGATACGCAGTATTTT. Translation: CASASIRGGSTDTQYF.